The 32 T cell receptor beta chains listed next were all sequenced from one sample in a study of T cells in Graves' hyperthyroidism and ophthalmopathy (dated by TCRdb to between 2018 and 2020). The method behind the library was multiplex PCR. Sequencing took place on an Illumina HiSeq 2000. The TCR beta CDR3 regions were amplified from RNA transcripts. The first round of RT-PCR for the TCR CDR3 was performed with the HTBI primer set and the Qiagen OneStep RT-PCR kit. Using fastp trimming at Q25 and MiXCR clonotype assembly, TCRdb reanalyzed the public sequencing data and kept in-frame beta chains. Duplicate CDR3 protein sequences are folded into a single record with the most common DNA and genes. The sample table shows some 150,000 distinct CDR3 sequences, and 22% are seen once. About 67% of the sample lies in the top ten. What was sequenced was blood. These receptors all stem from a woman aged 45-65 years with Graves' hyperthyroidism that later progressed to Graves' ophthalmopathy.

This clonotype has a single count. Given a much more abundant clone one base away, this may be a read error. This chain connects TRBV3-1 to TRBJ1-3, with D possibly being TRBD1 (6 bases). V lost 4 bases to trimming and J lost 0 bases, with 10 bases between them. Germline loops: CDR1 LGHDT, CDR2 YNNKEL (reference sequence). The CDR3 runs to 15 residues. CDR3 residues: CASSPRGPSGNTIYF. In nucleotides, the CDR3 is TGTGCCAGCAGCCCCAGGGGCCCCTCTGGAAACACCATATATTTT.

This clonotype occurred many times. V gene TRBV12-3 or TRBV12-4 combines with J gene TRBJ2-1; no reliable D call. V gave up 2 bases and J gave up 9 bases, with 11 bases separating them. The CDR3 is 13 amino acids. The DNA of the CDR3 is TGTGCCAGCAGTTTAAGGGTGCAAGGTGAGCAGTTCTTC. It is translated as CASSLRVQGEQFF.

This clonotype appeared many times. The J gene is TRBJ2-2, the V gene TRBV2; weak D call: TRBD1 (5 bases). Germline-derived CDR1 and CDR2 are SNHLY and FYNNEI. Trimming took off 3 bases at V and 7 bases at J, with 9 bases between the two ends. The CDR3 sequence is 13 residues long. In DNA form, the CDR3 reads TGTGCCAGCAGTGATCTAGGGGACGGGGAGCTGTTTTTT. This sequence encodes CASSDLGDGELFF.

In its sample, this clonotype was seen many times. This chain connects TRBV3-1 to TRBJ1-1; D call uncertain. Trimming pared 5 bases from V and 1 base from J, leaving 8 bases between. Germline-derived CDR1 and CDR2 are LGHDT and YNNKEL (reference sequence). The CDR3 has 13 residues. CDR3 protein: CASSWTGNTEAFF. CDR3 in DNA: TGTGCCAGCAGCTGGACGGGGAACACTGAAGCTTTCTTT.

This clonotype was found a few times. A much larger clone lies one base from this, so it may be a read error. The J gene is TRBJ2-7, the V gene TRBV27, with TRBD2 identical over 9 bases. This CDR3 has 15 amino acids. CDR1 is MNHEY and CDR2 is SMNVEV in the germline V gene (reference sequence). The V gene end was trimmed by 4 bases and the J gene end by 3 bases; junction bases not matched to a gene: 7. The CDR3: CASSSGPAGGYEQYF. DNA for the CDR3: TGTGCCAGCAGTTCGGGACCAGCGGGAGGCTACGAGCAGTACTTC.

V is TRBV19 and J is TRBJ1-5; no firm D call. CDR3 length: 13 amino acids. Germline V gene sequence: CDR1 LNHDA, CDR2 SQIVND (reference sequence). V shed 1 base and J shed 15 bases, with 16 bases lying between them. Here the CDR3 reads CASSIGDLGRLHF. The CDR3 region has the DNA TGTGCCAGTAGTATAGGCGATCTGGGGAGGCTGCATTTT.

This clonotype came up a few times. The V gene is TRBV2, the J gene TRBJ2-7, with D maybe TRBD2 (5 bases). Germline CDR1 SNHLY, CDR2 FYNNEI. CDR3 size: 14 residues. V lost 5 bases and J 6 bases, leaving 17 bases between the germline ends. The CDR3: CASSLQPPGIEQYF. The CDR3 region has the DNA TGTGCCAGCAGTCTGCAACCCCCGGGAATCGAGCAGTACTTC.

The rearrangement links TRBV7-2 to TRBJ2-1; 7 nucleotides line up with TRBD1. The germline gives CDR1 SGHTA, CDR2 FQGNSA. The CDR3 totals 18 residues. V trimming: 4 bases; J trimming: 0 bases; junction bases outside the gene matches: 12. The CDR3 DNA reads as TGTGCCAGCAGCTGGCTGGGTCCGGGACAGAGCTCCTACAATGAGCAGTTCTTC. It yields the protein CASSWLGPGQSSYNEQFF.

This chain connects TRBV19 to TRBJ2-2, with 9 bases aligning to TRBD2. Trimming at V came to 6 bases and at J to 1 base, leaving 15 bases not matched to a gene. Germline assignment: CDR1 LNHDA and CDR2 SQIVND (reference sequence). The CDR3 spans 19 residues. DNA of the CDR3: TGTGCCAGTAGCCCCAGAACACTAGCGGGCCAGGGGAACACCGGGGAGCTGTTTTTT. This translates into CASSPRTLAGQGNTGELFF.

The chain recombines TRBV28 with TRBJ2-7, with D possibly matching TRBD2 (6 bases). The CDR3 is 11 amino acids. Germline loops: CDR1 MDHEN, CDR2 SYDVKM. V lost 11 bases to trimming and J lost 4 bases, with 12 bases between them. CDR3 protein: CAGGDWYEQYF. For the CDR3, the DNA is TGTGCCGGTGGGGACTGGTACGAGCAGTACTTC.

This clonotype showed up just a few times. The rearrangement links TRBV12-3 or TRBV12-4 to TRBJ2-5; 12 bases agree with TRBD2. The CDR3 spans 16 residues. V shed 2 bases, J shed 6 bases, and the junction held 7 bases outside the gene matches. CDR3 sequence reads: CASSLSSGRADQTQYF. For the CDR3, the DNA is TGTGCCAGCAGTTTATCTAGCGGGAGGGCCGATCAGACCCAGTACTTC.

This sequence joins TRBV29-1 and TRBJ2-7; D gene unclear. There are 11 residues in the CDR3. V lost 5 bases and J lost 3, with 8 bases in between. Germline V CDR1 and CDR2: SQVTM, ANQGSEA. The CDR3 DNA sequence: TGCAGCGTTTATCAAGGCTACGAGCAGTACTTC. This translates into CSVYQGYEQYF.

In this sample, this clonotype turned up a few times. This chain links TRBV5-4 with TRBJ1-2, with 8 positions matching TRBD1. The CDR3 contains 15 residues. After removal of 4 bases from V and 4 bases from J, the junction contained 9 bases not matched to a gene. Germline CDR1 reads SGHNT; CDR2 reads YYREEE (reference sequence). The CDR3: CASSANTGGFYGYTF. The CDR3 DNA follows: TGTGCCAGCAGCGCAAACACAGGGGGTTTCTATGGCTACACCTTC.

There are a few counts of this clonotype. V gene TRBV9 combines with J gene TRBJ1-6; 9 positions agree with TRBD1. Germline CDR1 reads SGDLS; CDR2 reads YYNGEE. This CDR3 is 16 amino acids long. V lost 2 bases to trimming and J lost 7 bases; unmatched junction nucleotides: 7. The chain's CDR3 is CASSVHRGRGNSPLHF. In nucleotides, the CDR3 is TGTGCCAGCAGCGTCCACAGGGGGCGGGGGAATTCACCCCTCCACTTT.

In its sample, this clonotype was seen many times. J is TRBJ2-7 and V is TRBV30; no clear D. Trimming took off 2 bases at V and 6 bases at J, with 14 bases between the two ends. Germline V gene data show CDR1 as GTSNPN and CDR2 as SVGIG (reference sequence). The CDR3 consists of 13 residues. DNA of the CDR3: TGTGCCTGGAGTCAATTGGCCGCTGGCGAGCAGTACTTC. Protein: CAWSQLAAGEQYF.

To note about this clonotype: A much larger clone differs by one base, so this may be a read error. The chain recombines TRBV29-1 with TRBJ2-3; a possible D gene is TRBD2 (6 bases). CDR3 length: 11 amino acids. Trimming cost V 8 bases and J 2 bases, with 8 bases left between them. Germline V gene data show CDR1 as SQVTM and CDR2 as ANQGSEA. CDR3 in DNA: TGCAGCCGGCGGGACACAGATACGCAGTATTTT. Its translation is CSRRDTDTQYF.

This clonotype was counted at least ten times. The V and J genes are TRBV2 and TRBJ1-3, with D possibly TRBD1 on 5 matching bases. Germline values: CDR1 SNHLY, CDR2 FYNNEI. CDR3 length: 18 amino acids. Trimming cost V 3 bases and J 3 bases, with 21 bases left between them. The CDR3 region is CASSDSSSGRGLGNTIYF. The CDR3 nucleotides read TGTGCCAGCAGTGATTCGAGTAGCGGCCGGGGCCTTGGAAACACCATATATTTT.

This clonotype was seen a handful of times. The chain joins TRBV5-1 to TRBJ2-5; tentatively, D is TRBD1 or TRBD2 (6 bases each). This CDR3 spans 16 amino acids. Germline V lookup: CDR1 SGHRS, CDR2 YFSETQ. The germline V and J ends were trimmed by 2 bases and 0 bases, with 14 bases remaining between them. Here the CDR3 DNA reads TGCGCCAGCAGCTTAACACAGGGACTGTACCAAGAGACCCAGTACTTC. Protein: CASSLTQGLYQETQYF.

This clonotype turned up a few times. This chain uses TRBV9 with TRBJ1-6, with a weak D call TRBD1 (5 bases). Germline-derived CDR1 and CDR2 are SGDLS and YYNGEE. V lost 0 bases, J lost 9 bases, and 13 bases lay in between. The CDR3 is 15 residues long. CDR3 DNA: TGTGCCAGCAGCGTAGATGGGGGGGTCGCTTCACCCCTCCACTTT. It yields the protein CASSVDGGVASPLHF.

This clonotype turned up a few times. This sequence joins TRBV5-1 and TRBJ1-4; 7 positions match TRBD1. The germline CDR1 and CDR2 sequences are SGHRS and YFSETQ. The CDR3 contains 15 residues. V gave up 5 bases and J gave up 8 bases; unmatched junction bases: 12. CDR3 DNA: TGCGCCAGCAGTTCCCCCGGGACAGTAGGGGAAAAACTGTTTTTT. This sequence encodes CASSSPGTVGEKLFF.

This clonotype was seen at least ten times. V gene TRBV15 combines with J gene TRBJ2-1; TRBD2 matches at 7 bases. With V trimmed by 0 bases and J by 6 bases, 17 bases remained unmatched. Germline V gene lookup returns CDR1 LNHNV and CDR2 YYDKDF (reference sequence). The CDR3 loop spans 19 amino acids. This chain's CDR3 is CATSRDEVLAAFSTNEQFF. As DNA, the CDR3 is TGTGCCACCAGCAGAGATGAGGTCCTAGCGGCTTTTTCGACCAATGAGCAGTTCTTC.

The genes are TRBV7-9 and TRBJ1-2; D may be TRBD1 (6 bases). The CDR3 length is 13 residues. V was pared by 0 bases and J by 6 bases, with 8 bases between. Germline V gene sequence: CDR1 SEHNR, CDR2 FQNEAQ (reference sequence). The CDR3 DNA reads as TGTGCCAGCAGCTTAGCCACAGGGAATGGCTACACCTTC. It encodes CASSLATGNGYTF.

The chain joins TRBV5-1 to TRBJ2-7; 8 bases map to TRBD1. The CDR3 length is 15 residues. The trim removed 2 bases at V and 3 bases at J, leaving 7 bases unmatched. Germline-derived CDR1 and CDR2 are SGHRS and YFSETQ. The chain's CDR3 is CASSLGTGMVYEQYF. The CDR3 DNA is TGCGCCAGCAGCTTAGGGACAGGAATGGTCTACGAGCAGTACTTC.

This clonotype has only a few counts. The V and J genes are TRBV18 and TRBJ2-7; 8 bases match TRBD1. The CDR3 has 13 amino acids. CDR1 and CDR2 from the germline V gene are KGHSH and LQKENI. V shed 2 bases, J shed 6 bases, and the junction held 3 bases outside the gene matches. The CDR3 region is CASSPVTGVEQYF. The DNA of the CDR3 is TGTGCCAGCTCACCAGTGACAGGGGTCGAGCAGTACTTC.

This clonotype was seen many times. This chain connects TRBV7-8 to TRBJ2-1; 7 bases agree with TRBD1. Germline V gives CDR1 SGHVS, CDR2 FQNEAQ. With V trimmed by 2 bases and J by 5 bases, 6 bases remained unmatched. This CDR3 has 15 amino acids. The CDR3 nucleotides are TGTGCCAGCAGCTTACGTAGGGGGCTGGACAATGAGCAGTTCTTC. This codes for CASSLRRGLDNEQFF.

The J gene is TRBJ2-1, the V gene TRBV3-1; a possible D gene is TRBD2 (5 bases). The germline CDR1 and CDR2 sequences are LGHDT and YNNKEL (reference sequence). The CDR3 consists of 15 residues. V lost 1 base to trimming and J lost 2 bases, with 9 bases between them. CDR3 sequence: CASSQGAGAYNEQFF. DNA of the CDR3: TGTGCCAGCAGCCAAGGGGCCGGGGCCTACAATGAGCAGTTCTTC.

The sample holds many counts of this clonotype. V gene TRBV19 combines with J gene TRBJ2-7, with 10 nucleotides matching TRBD2. J was trimmed by 6 bases and V by 3 bases; bases with no gene match: 2. The CDR3 runs 13 residues. CDR1 is LNHDA, CDR2 SQIVND, per germline (reference sequence). The CDR3 region is CASSIRTSGEQYF. The CDR3, as DNA: TGTGCCAGTAGTATTCGGACTAGCGGCGAGCAGTACTTC. Together with reference TRBV19 and TRBJ2-7, the CDR3 gives the full variable domain: DGGITQSPKYLFRKEGQNVTLSCEQNLNHDAMYWYRQDPGQGLRLIYYSQIVNDFQKGDIAEGYSVSREKKESFPLTVTSAQKNPTAFYLCASSIRTSGEQYFGPGTRLTVT.

The chain is built from TRBV7-2 and TRBJ1-1; D is unclear. Germline V CDR1 and CDR2: SGHTA, FQGNSA. V was shortened by 3 bases and J by 0 bases, with 20 bases between the two germline ends. The length of the CDR3 is 18 residues. CDR3 nucleotide sequence: TGTGCCAGCAGCTTTTCCGGGCCAAGGAGGTTGGTGAACACTGAAGCTTTCTTT. Translated, it gives CASSFSGPRRLVNTEAFF.

CDR3 in DNA: TGTGCCAGCAGCGTAGCCATCAGATCTGGGGAGACCCAGTACTTC. It encodes CASSVAIRSGETQYF. The J gene is TRBJ2-5, the V gene TRBV9; D gene uncertain. V lost 0 bases and J lost 5, with 14 bases in between. Germline V gene data show CDR1 as SGDLS and CDR2 as YYNGEE. The CDR3 extends over 15 amino acids.

Many counts were recorded for this clonotype. This chain connects TRBV30 to TRBJ2-3; D may be TRBD1 (5 bases). This CDR3 region has 17 residues. V gave up 2 bases and J gave up 0 bases, with 18 bases separating them. The germline V gene has CDR1 GTSNPN and CDR2 SVGIG (reference sequence). CDR3 nucleotide sequence: TGTGCCTGGAGTTTGGGTAGGACATCCACTAGCACAGATACGCAGTATTTT. Encoded protein: CAWSLGRTSTSTDTQYF.

This clonotype was counted between two and nine times. The chain employs TRBV6-2 or TRBV6-3 and TRBJ2-1, with D uncertain. Germline values: CDR1 MNHEY, CDR2 SVGEGT. V lost 0 bases to trimming and J lost 4 bases, with 10 bases between them. This CDR3 is built from 15 residues. CDR3 amino acids: CASSYSPPGYNEQFF. CDR3 in DNA: TGTGCCAGCAGTTACTCGCCGCCCGGATACAATGAGCAGTTCTTC.

The chain recombines TRBV20-1 with TRBJ2-3; 7 bases are shared with TRBD2. Germline CDR1 DFQATT, CDR2 SNEGSKA (reference sequence). The CDR3 is 15 amino acids. After removal of 6 bases from V and 2 bases from J, the junction contained 11 bases not matched to a gene. The CDR3 coding sequence is TGCAGTGCCCCAGGGCCGGGGGGAGTCACAGATACGCAGTATTTT. It is translated as CSAPGPGGVTDTQYF.